This T cell receptor (beta chain) was recovered during a study of beta chain features in type 1 diabetes. General study results and limits: Patients with type 1 diabetes showed fewer VDJ junction insertions and more deletions. Moderate but significant shortening of TCRB CDR3s was recorded in all four CD4+ subsets from Type 1 diabetes patients. Any PCR bias toward short templates would affect both groups alike.

For this clone: Antigen unknown.

Germline-derived CDR1 and CDR2 are MNHNY and SVGAGI (reference sequence). V was pared by 6 bases and J by 1 base, with 12 bases between. The CDR3 sequence is 15 residues long. The study reverse transcribed the entire isolated RNA, so it sequenced expressed TCRB transcripts. Profiled with immunoSEQ multiplex PCR; TCRdb holds only in-frame clones, not every one. The sample shows 300,000 or so clones, roughly 13% of them seen only once. CD4+ naive, central memory, regulatory and stem cell-like memory subsets were isolated by sorting on CD45RO/CCR7/CD25/CD127/CD95/CD27. The chain joins TRBV6-6 to TRBJ2-2; D perhaps matches TRBD1 (6 bases). Material for sequencing was naive CD4+ T cells from blood. The receptor's source is a woman younger than 35 with type 1 diabetes. Here the CDR3 DNA reads TGTGCCAGCAGCCCTGACAGGCGGAACACCGGGGAGCTGTTTTTT. This gives the protein CASSPDRRNTGELFF.